Given below is one T cell receptor beta chain in context. Its antigen remains unidentified. The CDR3 loop spans 15 amino acids. The junction had 13 bases not matched to a gene; V was cut back by 4 bases and J by 7 bases. The germline V gene has CDR1 MNHNY and CDR2 SVGAGI (reference sequence). This specimen comes from a study of shared clonotypes between healthy human individuals. Findings of the study overall: The four-donor shared clonotypes exceeded non-shared clonotypes in generation probability, with non-shared ones scoring lower. Between several donors, naive CD4 clonotypes were shared at a level of about 5%.

Original processing methods: Because ImmunoSEQ provided only junction sequences with no quality scores, the filtering differed. TCRdb keeps only in-frame clones here, not all; method: immunoSEQ multiplex PCR. That table is the source of V, J and clone size, and D and trimming were worked out from the DNA. The sample comprises fewer than 2.5 million clones, 80% to 95% of which are singletons, and 0.36% rests with the top ten. The rearrangement joins TRBV6-6 to TRBJ2-7, with 7 bases aligning to TRBD1. This sequence was found in a man between 18 and 35 years old in good health. Some clones in this sample may be carry-over from other donors' samples. The specimen was naive CD4+ T cells from PBMCs. As to subset: CD45RA+ positively selected. CDR3 region: CASSLRWDSGKEQYF. The CDR3 DNA reads as TGTGCCAGCAGTTTACGTTGGGACAGTGGAAAAGAGCAGTACTTC.